These 31 T cell receptor beta chains were all obtained from the same sample, sequenced in a study of T cell repertoires in cytomegalovirus infection. These receptors have no identified antigens. MiXCR, run by TCRdb on the reads, gives a single entry per CDR3 protein. The table lists hundreds of thousands of distinct CDR3 sequences, approximately 31% of them singletons. The sample here was cultured CD8+ T cells from PBMCs, taken from culture after CMV antigen stimulation. The receptors were sampled from a human donor in good health (CMV status not recorded). Some clones in this sample may be carry-over from other donors' samples.

The CDR3 loop reads CASDPNRVTEAFF. The CDR3 DNA reads as TGTGCTAGTGACCCAAACAGGGTCACTGAAGCTTTCTTT. The chain combines TRBV12-5 with TRBJ1-1, with D possibly matching TRBD1 (6 bases). CDR1 is LGHNT, CDR2 FRNRAP, per germline. The CDR3 has 13 amino acids. Trimming removed 7 bases at V and 4 bases at J, with 13 bases between.

This clonotype has just a few counts. The J gene is TRBJ1-2, the V gene TRBV12-3 or TRBV12-4; no reliable D call. CDR3 length equals 15 residues. The V gene lost 5 bases and the J gene lost 0 bases, with 13 bases spanning the gap. CDR3 nucleotides: TGTGCCAGCAGTCCCCTCCTAAAAGCTAACTATGGCTACACCTTC. Its protein product is CASSPLLKANYGYTF.

This clonotype showed up many times. The genes are TRBV10-3 and TRBJ2-7; D perhaps matches TRBD2 (6 bases). V was clipped by 3 bases and J by 3 bases, with 9 bases between them. CDR3 length: 13 residues. Germline V gives CDR1 ENHRY, CDR2 SYGVKD. The CDR3 sequence: CAISDPTSYEQYV. DNA of the CDR3: TGTGCCATCAGTGATCCGACTAGCTACGAGCAGTACGTC.

This clonotype has just a few counts. CDR3 nucleotide sequence: TGTGCCAGCAGCTCGACAGGGTCGGGCTCCTACGAGCAGTACGTC. It codes for CASSSTGSGSYEQYV. This chain links TRBV7-9 with TRBJ2-7; 7 nucleotides agree with TRBD1. Looked up from germline, CDR1 is SEHNR and CDR2 is FQNEAQ (reference sequence). The CDR3 runs to 15 residues. Losses at the gene ends were 4 bases for V and 0 bases for J; bases not matched to a gene: 6.

The chain couples TRBV6-5 to TRBJ2-3, with TRBD1 as a possible D gene (5 bases). V was shortened by 2 bases and J by 6 bases, with 15 bases between the two germline ends. CDR3 length equals 15 residues. CDR1 is MNHEY, CDR2 SVGAGI, per germline. CDR3 nucleotides: TGTGCCAGCAGTTACCAGCCAGGGTCGACGGATACGCAGTATTTT. Its protein is CASSYQPGSTDTQYF.

The genes are TRBV20-1 and TRBJ1-1; possible D gene TRBD1, 5 bases. The CDR3 length is 9 residues. V was clipped by 5 bases and J by 13 bases, with 11 bases between them. Germline V gene sequence: CDR1 DFQATT, CDR2 SNEGSKA (reference sequence). This CDR3 reads CSAGDVVFF. The CDR3 coding sequence is TGCAGTGCTGGGGACGTAGTTTTCTTT.

In this sample, this clonotype turned up a few times. The rearrangement joins TRBV12-3 or TRBV12-4 to TRBJ2-2, with D maybe TRBD2 (6 bases). The germline V and J ends were trimmed by 7 bases and 7 bases, with 19 bases remaining between them. This CDR3 is 15 amino acids long. The CDR3: CASNLGLTEGGELFF. In nucleotides, the CDR3 is TGTGCCAGCAACTTGGGACTTACGGAGGGCGGGGAGCTGTTTTTT.

Turning to this clonotype: The CDR3 end shows no conserved phenylalanine or tryptophan, and so a read error is likely. V gene TRBV7-8 combines with J gene TRBJ2-1; 8 bases align to TRBD2. The ends lost 4 bases at V and 10 bases at J; junction bases unmatched: 15. Per the germline V gene, CDR1 is SGHVS and CDR2 is FQNEAQ. CDR3 length equals 16 residues. The CDR3 loop reads CASSSDFGGAMKEQFL. The DNA for the CDR3 is TGTGCCAGCAGCTCGGATTTCGGGGGGGCAATGAAGGAGCAGTTCCTC.

This clonotype is medium-sized (0.01 to 0.1%) in the sample. The chain employs TRBV7-6 and TRBJ2-2; perhaps TRBD2 as D (6 bases). Trimming removed 0 bases from V and 3 bases from J, with 14 bases in between. Germline loops: CDR1 SGHVS, CDR2 FNYEAQ. This CDR3 contains 17 residues. For the CDR3, the DNA is TGTGCCAGCAGCTTAGCGGATGGAGGGCAATACACCGGGGAGCTGTTTTTT. Encoded protein: CASSLADGGQYTGELFF.

This clonotype was detected many times. The V and J genes are TRBV7-8 and TRBJ2-3; D uncertain. CDR1 SGHVS and CDR2 FQNEAQ come from the germline V gene. The germline V and J ends were trimmed by 1 base and 1 base, with 6 bases remaining between them. CDR3 length: 14 amino acids. CDR3 coding DNA: TGTGCCAGCAGCTTAGAGGACCGCACAGATACGCAGTATTTT. Amino acids: CASSLEDRTDTQYF.

The rearrangement links TRBV5-1 to TRBJ2-1; D is perhaps TRBD2 (5 bases). The length of the CDR3 is 15 residues. V dropped 5 bases and J dropped 0 bases, with 12 bases sitting between them. Looked up from germline, CDR1 is SGHRS and CDR2 is YFSETQ. The CDR3 region has the DNA TGCGCCAGCAGGCCTCAGCGGAGCTCCTACAATGAGCAGTTCTTC. Translation: CASRPQRSSYNEQFF.

This clonotype was picked up many times. The DNA for the CDR3 is TGTGCCAGCCTCGAAGGAAGCAATCAGCCCCAGCATTTT. Translation: CASLEGSNQPQHF. The rearrangement uses TRBV6-1 and TRBJ1-5; D remains ambiguous. Germline values: CDR1 MNHNS, CDR2 SASEGT. V was shortened by 8 bases and J by 1 base, with 9 bases between the two germline ends. CDR3 length equals 13 residues.

This clonotype has only a few counts. V usage is TRBV27 and J usage is TRBJ1-1, with D possibly matching TRBD1 (5 bases). Deletions cut 3 bases from V and 0 bases from J, with 11 bases between. This CDR3 contains 15 residues. Germline V gene data show CDR1 as MNHEY and CDR2 as SMNVEV (reference sequence). The CDR3 sequence: CASSLSGGMNTEAFF. The CDR3 DNA reads as TGTGCCAGCAGTTTGAGCGGGGGGATGAACACTGAAGCTTTCTTT.

This chain links TRBV5-6 with TRBJ1-2; 8 positions agree with TRBD1. CDR1 and CDR2 (germline): SGHDT, YYEEEE. V dropped 1 base and J dropped 13; count of bases not matched to a gene: 12. This CDR3 region has 14 residues. The CDR3 here is CASSLKGQALSFTF. In DNA form, the CDR3 reads TGTGCCAGCAGCTTGAAGGGACAGGCGCTTTCCTTCACCTTC.

The chain combines TRBV5-6 with TRBJ2-1; D is possibly TRBD2 (5 bases). The CDR3 covers 13 residues. The germline V gene encodes CDR1 SGHDT and CDR2 YYEEEE. Trimming pared 1 base from V and 7 bases from J, leaving 9 bases between. CDR3 coding DNA: TGTGCCAGCAGCTTGCTCAGGAGGAATGAGCAGTTCTTC. This sequence encodes CASSLLRRNEQFF.

This rearrangement joins TRBV12-3 or TRBV12-4 to TRBJ2-6, with D maybe TRBD1 (5 bases). Trimming removed 4 bases at V and 4 bases at J, with 17 bases between. This CDR3 contains 17 residues. DNA of the CDR3: TGTGCCAGCAGTTACCCCCAGGGAAAGACCGGGGCCAACGTCCTGACTTTC. Amino acids: CASSYPQGKTGANVLTF.

This clonotype appeared many times. This chain connects TRBV7-9 to TRBJ2-1, with a weak D call TRBD1 (5 bases). In germline, CDR1 is SEHNR, CDR2 FQNEAQ (reference sequence). Trimming shortened V by 8 bases and J by 8 bases, and 22 bases separated the two germline ends. This CDR3 spans 15 amino acids. CDR3 residues: CASPLTRARADEQFF. The CDR3 nucleotides are TGTGCCAGCCCTCTTACAAGGGCCAGGGCGGATGAGCAGTTCTTC.

The chain carries TRBV12-3 or TRBV12-4 and TRBJ2-1; D may match TRBD1 or TRBD2 (5 bases each). CDR3 length: 14 residues. Trimming took off 0 bases at V and 6 bases at J, with 9 bases between the two ends. CDR3 sequence reads: CASSLAIGANEQFF. The CDR3 DNA reads TGTGCCAGCAGTTTAGCGATCGGGGCCAATGAGCAGTTCTTC.

In this sample, this clonotype turned up a few times. The chain has TRBV24-1 and TRBJ1-2; D possibly corresponds to TRBD1 (5 bases). This CDR3 contains 13 residues. Germline CDR1 is KGHDR and CDR2 is SFDVKD. The germline V and J ends were trimmed by 3 bases and 2 bases, with 6 bases remaining between them. The CDR3 loop reads CATSDGDNYGYTF. In DNA, the CDR3 is TGTGCCACCAGTGATGGGGACAACTATGGCTACACCTTC.

The chain couples TRBV12-3 or TRBV12-4 to TRBJ2-5; either TRBD1 or TRBD2 may supply D (6 bases each). CDR3 size: 16 residues. Trimming cost V 5 bases and J 2 bases, with 18 bases left between them. The CDR3 here is CASSTPGARGQETQYF. The CDR3 DNA reads TGTGCCAGCAGTACCCCGGGGGCTCGGGGGCAAGAGACCCAGTACTTC.

The V call is TRBV3-1, the J call TRBJ2-3; TRBD1 agrees at 8 bases. Germline assignment: CDR1 LGHDT and CDR2 YNNKEL (reference sequence). Trimming at V came to 3 bases and at J to 3 bases, leaving 5 bases not matched to a gene. The CDR3 spans 15 residues. The CDR3 loop is CASSQQGALTDTQYF. The CDR3, as DNA: TGTGCCAGCAGCCAGCAGGGGGCTTTGACAGATACGCAGTATTTT.

The chain uses TRBV6-5 and TRBJ2-5, with unresolved D. Germline V gene sequence: CDR1 MNHEY, CDR2 SVGAGI. The CDR3 sequence is 14 residues long. The ends were cut back, 0 bases at V and 4 bases at J, with 9 bases in the middle. The CDR3 sequence: CASSYSWRGETQYF. For the CDR3, the DNA is TGTGCCAGCAGTTACTCTTGGCGTGGAGAGACCCAGTACTTC.

This clonotype was found a few times. V usage is TRBV12-5 and J usage is TRBJ2-5; maybe TRBD1 (5 bases). CDR3 size: 15 residues. Deletions cut 5 bases from V and 0 bases from J, with 13 bases between. CDR1 and CDR2 from the germline V gene are LGHNT and FRNRAP. CDR3 coding DNA: TGTGCTAGTGGTCACGGACAAGCAAACCAAGAGACCCAGTACTTC. It encodes CASGHGQANQETQYF.

This clonotype appeared a few times. This chain uses TRBV7-9 with TRBJ1-1, with D possibly being TRBD1 (5 bases). Trimming left V 4 bases short and J 0 bases short, with 9 bases between. Germline CDR1 SEHNR, CDR2 FQNEAQ (reference sequence). The CDR3 sequence is 14 residues long. DNA for the CDR3: TGTGCCAGCAGCTGGGGACGGTTGAACACTGAAGCTTTCTTT. It yields the protein CASSWGRLNTEAFF. The complete variable domain, with remaining parts taken from reference TRBV7-9 and TRBJ1-1, reads DTGVSQNPRHKITKRGQNVTFRCDPISEHNRLYWYRQTLGQGPEFLTYFQNEAQLEKSRLLSDRFSAERPKGSFSTLEIQRTEQGDSAMYLCASSWGRLNTEAFFGQGTRLTVV.

V is TRBV6-1 and J is TRBJ2-7, with 7 bases that match TRBD2. J gave up 4 bases and V 1 base, and 4 bases lay outside the gene matches. CDR1 is MNHNS, CDR2 SASEGT, per germline. This CDR3 comprises 14 residues. Here the CDR3 DNA reads TGTGCCAGCAGTGAAGGCGGGGGTTGGTACGAGCAGTACGTC. This translates into CASSEGGGWYEQYV.

The rearrangement links TRBV10-3 to TRBJ2-5, with 7 bases identical to TRBD1. The CDR3 runs 15 residues. The J segment lost 3 bases and the V segment lost 0 bases, leaving 4 bases of the junction unmatched. From germline, CDR1 is ENHRY and CDR2 SYGVKD. CDR3 amino acids: CAISESWDREETQYF. The DNA of the CDR3 is TGTGCCATCAGTGAGTCCTGGGACAGAGAAGAGACCCAGTACTTC.

The chain links TRBV19 to TRBJ1-5; TRBD1 matches at 8 bases. Germline-derived CDR1 and CDR2 are LNHDA and SQIVND (reference sequence). J gave up 5 bases and V 10 bases, and 16 bases lay outside the gene matches. The CDR3 contains 16 residues. CDR3 residues: CATQFNQGAPDQPQHF. CDR3 nucleotides: TGTGCCACCCAGTTCAATCAGGGGGCGCCGGATCAGCCCCAGCATTTT. Variable domain in full (rest from reference TRBV19 and TRBJ1-5): DGGITQSPKYLFRKEGQNVTLSCEQNLNHDAMYWYRQDPGQGLRLIYYSQIVNDFQKGDIAEGYSVSREKKESFPLTVTSAQKNPTAFYLCATQFNQGAPDQPQHFGDGTRLSIL.

This clonotype was recorded a few times. This rearrangement joins TRBV6-6 to TRBJ1-1; D may be TRBD1 (6 bases). The CDR3 runs 12 residues. V lost 6 bases, J lost 6 bases, and 11 bases lay in between. Germline V lookup: CDR1 MNHNY, CDR2 SVGAGI (reference sequence). CDR3 sequence reads: CASRDSAPEAFF. DNA of the CDR3: TGTGCCAGCAGGGACAGTGCACCTGAAGCTTTCTTT.

This clonotype appeared many times. The chain recombines TRBV6-1 with TRBJ1-1; D unresolved. This CDR3 spans 9 amino acids. Germline CDR1 MNHNS, CDR2 SASEGT. V was cut by 5 bases and J by 6 bases, with 1 base left in between. CDR3 sequence reads: CASSSEAFF. In DNA, the CDR3 is TGTGCCAGCAGTTCTGAAGCTTTCTTT.

Remarks on this clonotype: The junction does not match germline at one end; this may be a read error. The chain employs TRBV12-3 or TRBV12-4 and TRBJ1-1; D may be TRBD1 (5 bases). This CDR3 has 11 residues. The CDR3 bases are TGTGCCACCCAACCTACTTGGGGCCCAGAGTTT. Amino acid sequence: CATQPTWGPEF.

This rearrangement joins TRBV6-6 to TRBJ2-1; TRBD1 is a possible D gene (6 bases). The CDR3 sequence is 14 residues long. The V end lost 6 bases, the J end lost 7 bases, and 16 bases lay between the germline ends. Per germline, CDR1 MNHNY and CDR2 SVGAGI (reference sequence). The CDR3 bases are TGTGCCAGCAGAACAGGGATAGGGCCAAATGAGCAGTTCTTC. Translated: CASRTGIGPNEQFF.